Following are 2 T cell receptor beta chains from one sample sequenced in a study of T cells in Graves' hyperthyroidism and ophthalmopathy. TCR beta CDR3 sequences were amplified from RNA transcripts. The TCR CDR3 was amplified in a first-round RT-PCR using the HTBI primer set. Using its own MiXCR run on the multiplex PCR reads, TCRdb lists one record per CDR3 protein. The data show hundreds of thousands of distinct CDR3 sequences, about 16% seen once. Specimen: blood. Receptor source: a woman in her 30s with Graves' hyperthyroidism.

This chain joins TRBV15 and TRBJ2-3; D might be TRBD1 (5 bases). The CDR3 has 15 amino acids. Germline V lookup: CDR1 LNHNV, CDR2 YYDKDF (reference sequence). The germline V and J ends were trimmed by 3 bases and 4 bases, with 14 bases remaining between them. The CDR3 reads CATSRMGLEADTQYF. The CDR3 bases are TGTGCCACCAGCAGGATGGGGCTAGAGGCAGATACGCAGTATTTT. Full variable domain (outside the CDR3, taken from reference TRBV15 and TRBJ2-3): DAMVIQNPRYQVTQFGKPVTLSCSQTLNHNVMYWYQQKSSQAPKLLFHYYDKDFNNEADTPDNFQSRRPNTSFCFLDIRSPGLGDTAMYLCATSRMGLEADTQYFGPGTRLTVL.

This clonotype was seen many times. The CDR3 reads CASSDQKGGYGYTF. The DNA of the CDR3 is TGTGCCAGCAGTGATCAGAAGGGGGGGTATGGCTACACCTTC. The chain combines TRBV6-1 with TRBJ1-2; a weak D match, TRBD1 (6 bases). V dropped 3 bases and J dropped 5 bases, with 13 bases sitting between them. Germline lookup yields CDR1 MNHNS and CDR2 SASEGT. The length of the CDR3 is 14 residues.